This T cell receptor (beta chain) is drawn from a study of identical twins. Each donor was a healthy Caucasian. This clonotype has at least ten counts. Unique molecular identifiers were in the cDNA, with template-switch universal primer binding. TCRdb analysed the 5' RACE reads with MiXCR anew, one entry per CDR3 protein. The data show 400,000 to 500,000 distinct CDR3 sequences, approximately 17% seen once. This CDR3 comprises 16 residues. Germline CDR1 and CDR2: MDHEN and SYDVKM. V shed 2 bases and J 3 bases; nucleotides not matched to a gene: 6. The chain uses TRBV28 and TRBJ2-7, with TRBD1 matching over 11 bases. The TCR was taken from a man aged 50-60 years in good health. The material sequenced was naive T cells sorted from blood. For the CDR3, the DNA is TGTGCCAGCAGTTTAGTACTGGGGACAGGGGGCTACGAGCAGTACTTC. Its protein is CASSLVLGTGGYEQYF.